This T cell receptor beta chain was captured by sequencing in a study of T cells expressing NK-cell markers. TCRdb reanalyzed the 5' RACE reads, giving one entry per CDR3 protein sequence and no DNA. The sample totals more than 120,000 distinct CDR3 sequences. Findings and limits, study-wide: In about six donors, dominant CD3+CD56+NKG2C+ clonotypes ranked among the top 10 CD8+ clonotypes. There were a few donors in whom these clonotypes also led the CD3+CD56-NKG2C+ fraction. Uncertainty persisted over the HCMV specificity of expanded NKG2C+ T cell clones.

This CDR3 region has 12 residues. Germline CDR1 SEHNR, CDR2 FQNEAQ (reference sequence). As for this clonotype: The antigen remains undetermined.

The TCR comes from a man aged 18 to 29 in good health. The sequenced sample was blood T cells: a sorted CD56 or NKG2C T cell subset, CD4+ or CD8+ T cells, or bulk PBMC T cells (not recorded which). This sequence joins TRBV7-9 and TRBJ2-4. CDR3 sequence reads: CASSLAKNIQYF.